This T cell receptor (beta chain) was found in a study of blood T cell repertoires in COVID-19. The overall study: Sources were T cells, B-cell-depleted T cells, or PBMCs; the material itself was cDNA or gDNA.

The germline CDR1 and CDR2 sequences are LGHDT and YNNKEL (reference sequence). The V and J ends lost 5 bases and 8 bases respectively, with 13 bases between them. This CDR3 has 14 residues. Only in-frame clones appear in the TCRdb table, and some are missing; sequencing was by immunoSEQ multiplex PCR. The table lists 56,000 or so clones, around four fifths of them singletons, with over 2% in the top ten. The specimen was peripheral blood. The receptor was isolated from a man aged 45-65 years with acute or convalescent COVID-19. V gene TRBV3-1 (or the pseudogene TRBV3-2) combines with J gene TRBJ1-6; TRBD1 is a possible D gene (5 bases). The CDR3: CASSARDRDSPLHF. Here the CDR3 DNA reads TGTGCCAGCAGCGCGCGGGACCGGGATTCACCCCTCCACTTT.